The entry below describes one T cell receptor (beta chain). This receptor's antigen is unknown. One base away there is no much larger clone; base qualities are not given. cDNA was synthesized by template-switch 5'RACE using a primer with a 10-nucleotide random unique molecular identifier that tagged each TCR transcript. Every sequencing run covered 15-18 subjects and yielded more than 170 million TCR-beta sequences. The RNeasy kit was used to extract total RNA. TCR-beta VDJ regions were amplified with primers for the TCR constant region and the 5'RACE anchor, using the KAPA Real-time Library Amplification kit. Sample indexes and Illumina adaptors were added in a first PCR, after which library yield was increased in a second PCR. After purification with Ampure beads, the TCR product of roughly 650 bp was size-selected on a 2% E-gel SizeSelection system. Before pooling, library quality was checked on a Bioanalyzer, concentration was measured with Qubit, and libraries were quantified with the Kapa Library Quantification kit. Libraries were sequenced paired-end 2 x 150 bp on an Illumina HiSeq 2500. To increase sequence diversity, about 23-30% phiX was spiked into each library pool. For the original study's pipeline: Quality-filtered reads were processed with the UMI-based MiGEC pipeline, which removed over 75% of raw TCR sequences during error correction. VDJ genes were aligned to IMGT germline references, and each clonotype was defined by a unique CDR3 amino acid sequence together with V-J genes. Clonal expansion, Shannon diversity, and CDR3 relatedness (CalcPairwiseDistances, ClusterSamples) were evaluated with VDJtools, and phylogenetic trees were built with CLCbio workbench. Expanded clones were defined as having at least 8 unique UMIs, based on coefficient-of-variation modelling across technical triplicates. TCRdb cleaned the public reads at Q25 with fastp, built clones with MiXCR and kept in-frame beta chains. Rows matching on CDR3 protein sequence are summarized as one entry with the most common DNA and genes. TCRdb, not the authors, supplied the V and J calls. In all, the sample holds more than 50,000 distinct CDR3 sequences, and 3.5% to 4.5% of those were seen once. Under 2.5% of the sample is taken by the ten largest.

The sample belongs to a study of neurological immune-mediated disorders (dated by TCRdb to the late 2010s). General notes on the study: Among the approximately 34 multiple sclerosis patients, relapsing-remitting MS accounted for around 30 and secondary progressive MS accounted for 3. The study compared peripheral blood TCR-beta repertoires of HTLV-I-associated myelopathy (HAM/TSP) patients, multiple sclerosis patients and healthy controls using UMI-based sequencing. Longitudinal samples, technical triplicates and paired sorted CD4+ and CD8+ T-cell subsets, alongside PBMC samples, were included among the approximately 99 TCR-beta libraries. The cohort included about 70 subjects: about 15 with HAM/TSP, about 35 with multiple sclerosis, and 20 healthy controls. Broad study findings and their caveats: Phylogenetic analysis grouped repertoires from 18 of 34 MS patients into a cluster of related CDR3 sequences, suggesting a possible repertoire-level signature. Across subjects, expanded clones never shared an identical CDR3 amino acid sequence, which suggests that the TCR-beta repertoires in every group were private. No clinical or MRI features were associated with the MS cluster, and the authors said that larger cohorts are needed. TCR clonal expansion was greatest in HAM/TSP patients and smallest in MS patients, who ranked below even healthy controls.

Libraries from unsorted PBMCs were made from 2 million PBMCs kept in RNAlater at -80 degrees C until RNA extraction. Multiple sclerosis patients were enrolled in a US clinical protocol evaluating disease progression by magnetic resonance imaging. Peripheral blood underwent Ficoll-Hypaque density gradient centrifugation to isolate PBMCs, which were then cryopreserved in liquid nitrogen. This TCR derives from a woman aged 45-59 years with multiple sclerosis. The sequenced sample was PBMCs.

The nucleotide sequence is TGTGCCAGCAGTTATAACAGGGGACCTTCCTACGAGCAGTACTTC. The translation is CASSYNRGPSYEQYF. This receptor chain uses TRBV12-3 or TRBV12-4 and TRBJ2-7; 7 central bases correspond to TRBD1. Trimming removed 4 bases from V and 1 base from J; the gene matches leave 7 bases unexplained. The CDR3 holds 15 amino acids from the cysteine to the phenylalanine. The read is trimmed to its CDR3 DNA, 45 bases read in frame from base 1.